This entry describes one T cell receptor (beta chain). The CDR3 length is 14 residues. Trimming took off 1 base at V and 2 bases at J, with 9 bases between the two ends. The germline gives CDR1 SGHTA, CDR2 FQGNSA. Profiled with immunoSEQ multiplex PCR; TCRdb holds only in-frame clones, not every one. Of about 310,000 clones in the sample, around 89% are singletons; the top ten hold approximately 9.4%. This sample was taken from a study of blood T cell repertoires in COVID-19. Study details: The analysed material was cDNA or gDNA that came from T cells, B-cell-depleted T cells, or PBMCs.

The participants were between about 18 and 90 years old and came from 20 to 30 US areas. This rearrangement joins TRBV7-2 to TRBJ2-7; possible D gene TRBD1, 6 bases. The sequence was collected from a woman aged 40 to 49 who had recovered from COVID-19. The source material was PBMCs or T cells enriched from blood (not recorded which). The CDR3 DNA reads as TGTGCCAGCAGCTTAGGGACAGACCCCTACGAGCAGTACTTC. The encoded protein is CASSLGTDPYEQYF.